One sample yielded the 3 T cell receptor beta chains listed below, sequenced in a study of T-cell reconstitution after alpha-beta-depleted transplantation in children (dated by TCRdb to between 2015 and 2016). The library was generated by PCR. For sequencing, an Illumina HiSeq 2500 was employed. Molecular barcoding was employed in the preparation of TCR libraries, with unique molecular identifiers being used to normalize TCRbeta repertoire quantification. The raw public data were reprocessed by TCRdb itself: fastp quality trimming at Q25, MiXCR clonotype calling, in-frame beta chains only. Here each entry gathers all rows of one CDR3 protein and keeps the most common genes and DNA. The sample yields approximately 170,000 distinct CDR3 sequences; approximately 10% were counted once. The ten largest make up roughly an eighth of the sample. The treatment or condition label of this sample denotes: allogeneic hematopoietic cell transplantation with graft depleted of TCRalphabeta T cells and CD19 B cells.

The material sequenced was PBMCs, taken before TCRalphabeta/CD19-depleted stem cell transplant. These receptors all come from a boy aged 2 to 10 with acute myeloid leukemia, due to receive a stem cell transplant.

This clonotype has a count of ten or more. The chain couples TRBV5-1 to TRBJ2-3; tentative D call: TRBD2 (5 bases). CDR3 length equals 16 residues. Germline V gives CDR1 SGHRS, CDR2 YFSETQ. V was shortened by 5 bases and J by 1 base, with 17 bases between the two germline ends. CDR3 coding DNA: TGCGCCAGCAGGTTCTCTCCTAGCACCGGCACAGATACGCAGTATTTT. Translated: CASRFSPSTGTDTQYF.

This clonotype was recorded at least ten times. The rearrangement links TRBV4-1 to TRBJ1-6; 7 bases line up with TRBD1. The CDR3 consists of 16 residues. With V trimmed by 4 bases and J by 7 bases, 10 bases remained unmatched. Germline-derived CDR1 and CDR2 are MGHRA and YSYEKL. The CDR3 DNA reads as TGCGCCAGCAGCCTGGGCCGGACAGGCAAGAATTCACCCCTCCACTTT. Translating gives CASSLGRTGKNSPLHF.

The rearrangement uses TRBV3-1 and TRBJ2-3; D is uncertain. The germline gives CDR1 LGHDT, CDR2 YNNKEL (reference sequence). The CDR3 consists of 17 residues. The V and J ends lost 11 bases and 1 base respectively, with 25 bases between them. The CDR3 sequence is CACSQAPARSGTDTQYF. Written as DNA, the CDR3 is TGTGCCTGCTCCCAAGCCCCGGCTAGGTCTGGCACAGATACGCAGTATTTT.